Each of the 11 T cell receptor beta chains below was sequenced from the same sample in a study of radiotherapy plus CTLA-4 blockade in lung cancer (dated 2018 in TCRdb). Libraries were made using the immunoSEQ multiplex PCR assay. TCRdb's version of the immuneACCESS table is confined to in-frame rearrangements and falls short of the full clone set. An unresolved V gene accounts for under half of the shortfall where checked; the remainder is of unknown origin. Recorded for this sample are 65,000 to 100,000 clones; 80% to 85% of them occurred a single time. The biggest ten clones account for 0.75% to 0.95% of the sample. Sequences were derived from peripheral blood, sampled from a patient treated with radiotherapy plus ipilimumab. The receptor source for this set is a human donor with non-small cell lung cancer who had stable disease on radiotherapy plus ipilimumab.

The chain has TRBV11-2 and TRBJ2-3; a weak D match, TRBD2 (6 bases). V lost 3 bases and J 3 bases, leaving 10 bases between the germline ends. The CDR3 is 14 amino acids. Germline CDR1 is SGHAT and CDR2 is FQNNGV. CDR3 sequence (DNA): TGTGCCAGCAGCTTTTCCGGGACTACAGATACGCAGTATTTT. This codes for CASSFSGTTDTQYF. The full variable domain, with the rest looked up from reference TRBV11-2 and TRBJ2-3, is EAGVAQSPRYKIIEKRQSVAFWCNPISGHATLYWYQQILGQGPKLLIQFQNNGVVDDSQLPKDRFSAERLKGVDSTLKIQPAKLEDSAVYLCASSFSGTTDTQYFGPGTRLTVL.

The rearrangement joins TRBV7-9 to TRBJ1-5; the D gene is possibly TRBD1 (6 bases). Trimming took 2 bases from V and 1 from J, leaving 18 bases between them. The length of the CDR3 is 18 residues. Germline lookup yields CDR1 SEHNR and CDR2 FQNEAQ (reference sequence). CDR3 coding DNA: TGTGCCAGCAGCTTATACTTAGGCGGGGGGGCGAGCAATCAGCCCCAGCATTTT. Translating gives CASSLYLGGGASNQPQHF. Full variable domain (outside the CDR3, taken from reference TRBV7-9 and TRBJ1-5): DTGVSQNPRHKITKRGQNVTFRCDPISEHNRLYWYRQTLGQGPEFLTYFQNEAQLEKSRLLSDRFSAERPKGSFSTLEIQRTEQGDSAMYLCASSLYLGGGASNQPQHFGDGTRLSIL.

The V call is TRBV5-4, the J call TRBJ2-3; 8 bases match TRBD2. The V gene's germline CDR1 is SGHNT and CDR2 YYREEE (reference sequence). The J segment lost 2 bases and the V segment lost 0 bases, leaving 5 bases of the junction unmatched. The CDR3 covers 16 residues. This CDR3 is CASSLDGRAFTDTQYF. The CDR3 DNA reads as TGTGCCAGCAGCTTGGACGGGAGGGCCTTCACAGATACGCAGTATTTT.

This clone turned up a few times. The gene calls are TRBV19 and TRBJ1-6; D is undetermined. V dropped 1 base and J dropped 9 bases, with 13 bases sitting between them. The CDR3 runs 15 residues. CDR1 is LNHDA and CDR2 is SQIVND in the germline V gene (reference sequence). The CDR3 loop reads CASSIGESVGSPLHF. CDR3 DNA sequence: TGTGCCAGTAGTATAGGGGAAAGCGTGGGTTCACCCCTCCACTTT.

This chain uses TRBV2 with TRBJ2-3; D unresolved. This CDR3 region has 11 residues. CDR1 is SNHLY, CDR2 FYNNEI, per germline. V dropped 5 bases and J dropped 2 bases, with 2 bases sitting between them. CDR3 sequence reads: CASSITDTQYF. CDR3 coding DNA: TGTGCCAGCAGTATCACAGATACGCAGTATTTT.

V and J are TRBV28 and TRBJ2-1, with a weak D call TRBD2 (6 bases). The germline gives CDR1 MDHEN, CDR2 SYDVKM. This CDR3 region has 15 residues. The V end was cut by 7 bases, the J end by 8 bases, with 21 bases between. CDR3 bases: TGTGCCAGCAAGGGGTACCCCGGGGGTTTCTATGAGCAGTTCTTC. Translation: CASKGYPGGFYEQFF.

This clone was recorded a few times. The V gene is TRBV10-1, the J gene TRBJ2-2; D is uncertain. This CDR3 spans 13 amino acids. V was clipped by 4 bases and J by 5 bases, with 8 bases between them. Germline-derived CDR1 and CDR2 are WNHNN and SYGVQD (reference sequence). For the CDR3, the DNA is TGCGCCAGCAGTGTGGACCCGACCGGGGAGCTGTTTTTT. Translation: CASSVDPTGELFF.

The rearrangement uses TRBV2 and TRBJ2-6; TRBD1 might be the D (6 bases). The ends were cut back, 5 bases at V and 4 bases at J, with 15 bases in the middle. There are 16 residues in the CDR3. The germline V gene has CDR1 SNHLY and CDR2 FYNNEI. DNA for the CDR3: TGTGCCAGCAGTCCACACACAGGGCGGGGGGCCAACGTCCTGACTTTC. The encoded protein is CASSPHTGRGANVLTF. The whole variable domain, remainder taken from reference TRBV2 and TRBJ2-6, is EPEVTQTPSHQVTQMGQEVILRCVPISNHLYFYWYRQILGQKVEFLVSFYNNEISEKSEIFDDQFSVERPDGSNFTLKIRSTKLEDSAMYFCASSPHTGRGANVLTFGAGSRLTVL.

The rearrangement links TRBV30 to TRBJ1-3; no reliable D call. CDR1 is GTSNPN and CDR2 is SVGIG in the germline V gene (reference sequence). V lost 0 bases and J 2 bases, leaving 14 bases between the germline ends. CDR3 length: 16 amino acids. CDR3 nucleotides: TGTGCCTGGAGTGTAGGAGGGATACTACCTGGAAACACCATATATTTT. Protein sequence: CAWSVGGILPGNTIYF.

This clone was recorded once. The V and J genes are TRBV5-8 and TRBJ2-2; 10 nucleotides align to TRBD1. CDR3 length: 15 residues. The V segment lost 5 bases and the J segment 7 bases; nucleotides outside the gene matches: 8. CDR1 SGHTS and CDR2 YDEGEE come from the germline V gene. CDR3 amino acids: CASRQRQGAVGELFF. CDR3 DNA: TGTGCCAGCAGGCAACGACAGGGGGCAGTCGGGGAGCTGTTTTTT.

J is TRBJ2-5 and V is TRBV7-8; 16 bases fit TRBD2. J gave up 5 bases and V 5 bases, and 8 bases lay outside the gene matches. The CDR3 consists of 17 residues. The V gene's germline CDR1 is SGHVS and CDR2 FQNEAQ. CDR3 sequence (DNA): TGTGCCAGCAGCCTACGAGGGACTAGCGGGGGGGCTGAGACCCAGTACTTC. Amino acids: CASSLRGTSGGAETQYF.